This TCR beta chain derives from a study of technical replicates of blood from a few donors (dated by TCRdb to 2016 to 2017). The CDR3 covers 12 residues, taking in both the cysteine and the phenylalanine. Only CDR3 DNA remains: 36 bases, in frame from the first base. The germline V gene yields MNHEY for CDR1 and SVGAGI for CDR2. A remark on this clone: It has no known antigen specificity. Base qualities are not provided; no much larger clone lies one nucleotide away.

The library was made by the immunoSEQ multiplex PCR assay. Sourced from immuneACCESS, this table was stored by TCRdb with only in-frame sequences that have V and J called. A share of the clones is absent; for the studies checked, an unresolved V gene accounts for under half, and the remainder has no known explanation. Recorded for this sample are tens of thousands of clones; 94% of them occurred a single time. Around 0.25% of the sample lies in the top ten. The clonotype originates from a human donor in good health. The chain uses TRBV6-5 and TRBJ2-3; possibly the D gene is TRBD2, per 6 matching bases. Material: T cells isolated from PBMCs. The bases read TGTACGAGCCGGGGGACCACAGATACGCAGTATTTT. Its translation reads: CTSRGTTDTQYF.